This is a list of T cell receptor beta chains from one sample in a study of shared clonotypes between healthy human individuals. Method: immunoSEQ multiplex PCR; TCRdb's copy keeps in-frame clones and lacks some. Here the sample spans about 680,000 clones, around 90% being singletons. Material: naive CD8+ T cells sorted from blood. Receptors were obtained from a young man in good health. The CDR3 runs from the conserved cysteine through the conserved F or W. The D gene is left open where the match is weak. Only some rows state a clone size, as once, few, many or a class for expanded clones.

CDR3nt | CDR3aa | d_gene | abundance | j_gene | v_gene
TGTGCCAGCAGCTTAGGTGCCTCTGGAAACACCATATATTTT | CASSLGASGNTIYF | - | - | TRBJ1-3 | TRBV13
TGTGCCAGCAGTTTGCAAGCGGGAGGGTGGGCAGATACGCAGTATTTT | CASSLQAGGWADTQYF | TRBD2 | - | TRBJ2-3 | TRBV27
TGTGCCAGCAGTGGGAGTCTAGGTCGGGGGTCCTACAATGAGCAGTTCTTC | CASSGSLGRGSYNEQFF | - | - | TRBJ2-1 | TRBV11-2
TGTGCCAGCAGTTACACGGAGGGGACCTACACAGATACGCAGTATTTT | CASSYTEGTYTDTQYF | - | - | TRBJ2-3 | TRBV6-5
TGTGCCAGCACCCCTAGGGTGGGCGAGCAGTACTTC | CASTPRVGEQYF | - | - | TRBJ2-7 | TRBV21-1
TGTGCCAGTAGTGCGGGACTAGTCTACGAGCAGTACTTC | CASSAGLVYEQYF | TRBD2 | - | TRBJ2-7 | TRBV19
TGTGCCAGCAGCGCTGGACTAGCGGGAGTTGCAGGTGAGCAGTTCTTC | CASSAGLAGVAGEQFF | TRBD2 | - | TRBJ2-1 | TRBV11-1
TGTGCCAGCAGTGAAGGGACATTTTCCTACGAGCAGTACTTC | CASSEGTFSYEQYF | - | - | TRBJ2-7 | TRBV6-1
TGTGCCAGCAGCTCATCCCTGAATAGCAATCAGCCCCAGCATTTT | CASSSSLNSNQPQHF | - | - | TRBJ1-5 | TRBV7-9
TGCAGTGCTAGGACTATCTATGGCTACACCTTC | CSARTIYGYTF | - | - | TRBJ1-2 | TRBV20-1
TGTGCCAGCAGTTTATCGCGGGAGAAGCGGGACTCCTACGAGCAGTACTTC | CASSLSREKRDSYEQYF | TRBD2 | - | TRBJ2-7 | TRBV27
TGTGCCAGCAGTACTGTCGTCAGGGGATCCTACGAGCAGTACTTC | CASSTVVRGSYEQYF | - | - | TRBJ2-7 | TRBV27
TGTGCCAGCAGCCCCTGGGGGAGCGGAGATGAGCAGTACTTC | CASSPWGSGDEQYF | - | - | TRBJ2-7 | TRBV7-9
TGTGCCAGCAGCTTAGCAGTGCCATACAATGAGCAGTTCTTC | CASSLAVPYNEQFF | - | - | TRBJ2-1 | TRBV7-9
TGCGCCAGCAGCCAAGACCGACTTGAAGCTTTCTTT | CASSQDRLEAFF | - | - | TRBJ1-1 | TRBV4-1
TGTGCCACCAGCAGGGACCAGGGCACGTCCTACGAGCAGTACTTC | CATSRDQGTSYEQYF | - | - | TRBJ2-7 | TRBV15
TGCGCCAGCAGCCTAAGCGGGCCTTCCTACGAGCAGTACTTC | CASSLSGPSYEQYF | - | - | TRBJ2-7 | TRBV4-1
TGTGCCAGCAGCGCGTCAACCAGGGGGCCCACCGGGGAGCTGTTTTTT | CASSASTRGPTGELFF | TRBD1 | - | TRBJ2-2 | TRBV5-6
TGTGCTAGTGGTTTGCCACTAGGACCCGGGGATAGCGCTTTCTTT | CASGLPLGPGDSAFF | - | - | TRBJ1-1 | TRBV12-5
TGTGCCAGCAGCACTAGCGGGAGCTCTTTAAATGAGCAGTTCTTC | CASSTSGSSLNEQFF | TRBD2 | - | TRBJ2-1 | TRBV7-6
TGTGCCAGCAGGGGGCTGACGGGCTTGGGGGAGACCCAGTACTTC | CASRGLTGLGETQYF | - | few | TRBJ2-5 | TRBV6-5
TGTGCCAGTAGTAGGGGACAGGGGAGCAATCAGCCCCAGCATTTT | CASSRGQGSNQPQHF | TRBD1 | - | TRBJ1-5 | TRBV19
TGTGCCATCAGTGGGAGACTCGAGCGGTCGAGCTCCTACGAGCAGTACTTC | CAISGRLERSSSYEQYF | - | - | TRBJ2-7 | TRBV10-3
TGTGCCAGCAGCTTAAAGGACGTCTACGAGCAGTACTTC | CASSLKDVYEQYF | - | - | TRBJ2-7 | TRBV7-6
TGTGCCACCAGCAGAGACAGGGCTTTGTCCTATGAGCAGTTCTTC | CATSRDRALSYEQFF | - | - | TRBJ2-1 | TRBV15
TGTGCCAGTAGTATTCCTGGGACAGGGATTGGCTACACCTTC | CASSIPGTGIGYTF | TRBD1 | - | TRBJ1-2 | TRBV19
TGTGCCAGCAGTTTGTCGTCTGAGAGCATCTACGAGCAGTACTTC | CASSLSSESIYEQYF | - | - | TRBJ2-7 | TRBV6-5
TGCGCCAGCAGCCAACCGGGACAGGGGGTTTATGGCTACACCTTC | CASSQPGQGVYGYTF | TRBD1 | - | TRBJ1-2 | TRBV4-1
TGTGCCAGCAGCGGGTCGAGCTATGGCTACACCTTC | CASSGSSYGYTF | - | - | TRBJ1-2 | TRBV5-6
TGTGCCAGCAGCCCCAGGACTAGCGGGGGCGCACAGCATACGCAGTATTTT | CASSPRTSGGAQHTQYF | TRBD2 | - | TRBJ2-3 | TRBV7-9
TGTGCCAGCAGTTATTCTGGGACTACCTACGAGCAGTACTTC | CASSYSGTTYEQYF | TRBD2 | - | TRBJ2-7 | TRBV27
TGTGCCAGTAGTAGGACAGGGCCCGTCACTGAAGCTTTCTTT | CASSRTGPVTEAFF | TRBD1 | - | TRBJ1-1 | TRBV19
TGCGCCAGCAGCCAATCCGAGCGGGGAACGAACACCGGGGAGCTGTTTTTT | CASSQSERGTNTGELFF | TRBD2 | - | TRBJ2-2 | TRBV4-1
TGTGCGACCGGGACAGGGAACACCGGGGAGCTGTTTTTT | CATGTGNTGELFF | TRBD1 | - | TRBJ2-2 | TRBV9
TGTGCCAGCAGCCAGGGGGACACGGGAGGACCAGCAGATACGCAGTATTTT | CASSQGDTGGPADTQYF | - | - | TRBJ2-3 | TRBV7-3
TGTGCCAGCAGCCAACTAGCTTCCGAGCAGTACTTC | CASSQLASEQYF | - | - | TRBJ2-7 | TRBV7-9
TGTGCCAGCAGTCACGTGGGGAATGAGCAGTTCTTC | CASSHVGNEQFF | - | - | TRBJ2-1 | TRBV7-9
TGTGCCAGCAGCGTACTAGCGGGAGGATCCTACGAGCAGTACTTC | CASSVLAGGSYEQYF | TRBD2 | - | TRBJ2-7 | TRBV9
TGCGCCAGCAGGGGCGAAGGGCCGAACACCGGGGAGCTGTTTTTT | CASRGEGPNTGELFF | - | - | TRBJ2-2 | TRBV5-1